Below, one T cell receptor (beta chain) is given with its context. CD45RA+ naive and CD45RA-negative memory subsets were separated from CD4+ cells. This sample is drawn from a study of shared clonotypes between healthy human individuals. In the study overall: Three plates each covered CD4 naive and memory; CD8 naive two, CD8 memory one.

Looked up from germline, CDR1 is SGHRS and CDR2 is YFSETQ. The ends were cut back, 7 bases at V and 1 base at J, with 12 bases in the middle. This CDR3 has 14 amino acids. This table comes from immunoSEQ multiplex PCR, and its TCRdb copy is limited to in-frame clones, with some not included. Here the sample spans more than 500,000 clones, approximately 95% being singletons. This sequence originates from a woman under 40 in good health. This chain uses TRBV5-1 with TRBJ2-1, with TRBD2 as a possible D gene (5 bases). Sequenced: naive CD4+ T cells sorted from blood. As to subset: CD45RA+ positively selected. The CDR3 spells CASGEPNSYNEQFF. For the CDR3, the DNA is TGCGCCAGCGGGGAGCCCAATTCCTACAATGAGCAGTTCTTC.